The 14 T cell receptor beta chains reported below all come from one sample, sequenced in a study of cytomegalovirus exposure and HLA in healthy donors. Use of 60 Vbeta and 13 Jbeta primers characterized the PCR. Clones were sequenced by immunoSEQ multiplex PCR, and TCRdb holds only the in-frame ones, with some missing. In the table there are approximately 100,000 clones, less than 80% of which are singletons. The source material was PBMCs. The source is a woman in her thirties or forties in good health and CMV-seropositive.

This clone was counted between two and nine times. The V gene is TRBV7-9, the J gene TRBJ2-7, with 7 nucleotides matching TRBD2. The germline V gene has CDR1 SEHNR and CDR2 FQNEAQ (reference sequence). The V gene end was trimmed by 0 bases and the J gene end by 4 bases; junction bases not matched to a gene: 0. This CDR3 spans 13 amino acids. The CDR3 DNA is TGTGCCAGCAGCTTAGCGGGGGGGTACGAGCAGTACTTC. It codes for CASSLAGGYEQYF.

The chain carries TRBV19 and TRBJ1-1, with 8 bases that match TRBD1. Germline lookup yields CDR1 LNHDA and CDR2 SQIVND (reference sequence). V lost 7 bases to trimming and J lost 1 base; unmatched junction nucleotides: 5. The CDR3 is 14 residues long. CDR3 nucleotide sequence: TGTGCCAGTAACCCGACAGGGGAGAACACTGAAGCTTTCTTT. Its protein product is CASNPTGENTEAFF.

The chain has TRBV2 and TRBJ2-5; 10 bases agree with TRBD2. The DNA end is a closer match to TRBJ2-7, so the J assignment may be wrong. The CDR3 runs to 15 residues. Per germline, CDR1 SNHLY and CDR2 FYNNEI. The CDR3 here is CASSVGLAANYEQYF. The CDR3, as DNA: TGTGCCAGCAGCGTTGGACTAGCGGCAAACTACGAGCAGTACTTC.

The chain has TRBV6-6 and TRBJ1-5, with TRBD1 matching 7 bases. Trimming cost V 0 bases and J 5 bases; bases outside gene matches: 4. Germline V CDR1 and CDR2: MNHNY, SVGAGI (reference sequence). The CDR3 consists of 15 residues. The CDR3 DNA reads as TGTGCCAGCAGTTACTCAGGAACAGGGGATCAGCCCCAGCATTTT. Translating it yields CASSYSGTGDQPQHF.

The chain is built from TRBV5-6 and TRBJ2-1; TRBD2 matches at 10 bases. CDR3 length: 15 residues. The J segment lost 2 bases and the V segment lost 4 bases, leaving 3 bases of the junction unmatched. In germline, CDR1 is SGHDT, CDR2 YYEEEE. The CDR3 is CASSRTSGTYNEQFF. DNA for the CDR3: TGTGCCAGCAGCCGTACTAGCGGGACCTACAATGAGCAGTTCTTC.

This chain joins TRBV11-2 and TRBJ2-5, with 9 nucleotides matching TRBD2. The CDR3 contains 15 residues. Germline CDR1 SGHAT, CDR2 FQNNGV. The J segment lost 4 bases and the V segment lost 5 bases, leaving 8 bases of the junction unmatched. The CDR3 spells CASSPNSGRGETQYF. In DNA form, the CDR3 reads TGTGCCAGCAGCCCGAATAGCGGGAGAGGAGAGACCCAGTACTTC.

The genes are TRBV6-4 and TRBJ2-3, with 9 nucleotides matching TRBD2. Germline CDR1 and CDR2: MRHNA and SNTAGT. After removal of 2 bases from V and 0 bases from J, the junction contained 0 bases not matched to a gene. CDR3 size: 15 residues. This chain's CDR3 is CASSDAGGSTDTQYF. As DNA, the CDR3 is TGTGCCAGCAGTGACGCGGGAGGGAGCACAGATACGCAGTATTTT.

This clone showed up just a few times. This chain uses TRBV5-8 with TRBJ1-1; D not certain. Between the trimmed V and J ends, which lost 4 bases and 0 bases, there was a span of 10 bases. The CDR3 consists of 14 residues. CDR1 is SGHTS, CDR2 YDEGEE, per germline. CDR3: CASSLYPMNTEAFF. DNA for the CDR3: TGTGCCAGCAGCCTTTATCCTATGAACACTGAAGCTTTCTTT.

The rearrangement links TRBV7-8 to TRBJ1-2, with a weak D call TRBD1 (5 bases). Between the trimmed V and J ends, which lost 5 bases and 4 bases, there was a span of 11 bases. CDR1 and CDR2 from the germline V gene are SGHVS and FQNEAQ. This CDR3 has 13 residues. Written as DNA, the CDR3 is TGTGCCAGCAGCCGGGGCGGGAGCTATGGCTACACCTTC. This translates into CASSRGGSYGYTF.

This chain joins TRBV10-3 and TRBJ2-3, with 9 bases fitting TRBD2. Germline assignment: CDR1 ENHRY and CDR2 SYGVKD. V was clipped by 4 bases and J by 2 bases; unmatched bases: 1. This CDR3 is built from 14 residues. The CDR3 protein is CAISGGRATDTQYF. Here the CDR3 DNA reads TGTGCCATCAGTGGCGGGAGGGCCACAGATACGCAGTATTTT.

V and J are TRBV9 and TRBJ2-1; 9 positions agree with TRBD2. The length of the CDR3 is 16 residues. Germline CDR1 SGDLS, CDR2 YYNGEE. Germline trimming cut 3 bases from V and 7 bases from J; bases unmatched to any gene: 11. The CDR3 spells CASSARLAGAGNEQFF. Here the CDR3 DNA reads TGTGCCAGCAGCGCCCGATTAGCGGGAGCGGGGAATGAGCAGTTCTTC.

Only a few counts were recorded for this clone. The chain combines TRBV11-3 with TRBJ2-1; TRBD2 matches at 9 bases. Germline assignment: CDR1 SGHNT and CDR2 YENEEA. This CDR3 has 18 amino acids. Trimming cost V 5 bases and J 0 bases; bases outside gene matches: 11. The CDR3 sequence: CASSQPPGLATSYNEQFF. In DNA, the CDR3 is TGTGCCAGCAGCCAACCTCCCGGACTAGCGACCTCCTACAATGAGCAGTTCTTC.

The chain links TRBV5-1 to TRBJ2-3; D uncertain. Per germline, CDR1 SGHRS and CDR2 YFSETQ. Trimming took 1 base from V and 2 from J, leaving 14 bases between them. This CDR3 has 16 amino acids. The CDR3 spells CASSLPNYGPTDTQYF. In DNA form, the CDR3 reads TGCGCCAGCAGCTTGCCTAACTATGGCCCCACAGATACGCAGTATTTT. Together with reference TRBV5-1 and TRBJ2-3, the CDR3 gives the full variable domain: KAGVTQTPRYLIKTRGQQVTLSCSPISGHRSVSWYQQTPGQGLQFLFEYFSETQRNKGNFPGRFSGRQFSNSRSEMNVSTLELGDSALYLCASSLPNYGPTDTQYFGPGTRLTVL.

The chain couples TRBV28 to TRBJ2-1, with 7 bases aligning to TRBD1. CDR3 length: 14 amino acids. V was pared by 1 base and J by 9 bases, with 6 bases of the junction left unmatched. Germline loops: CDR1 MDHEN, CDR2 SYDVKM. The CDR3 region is CASSLFDRVSEQFF. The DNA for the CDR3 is TGTGCCAGCAGTTTATTCGACAGGGTGTCTGAGCAGTTCTTC. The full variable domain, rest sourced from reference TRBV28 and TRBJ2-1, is DVKVTQSSRYLVKRTGEKVFLECVQDMDHENMFWYRQDPGLGLRLIYFSYDVKMKEKGDIPEGYSVSREKKERFSLILESASTNQTSMYLCASSLFDRVSEQFFGPGTRLTVL.